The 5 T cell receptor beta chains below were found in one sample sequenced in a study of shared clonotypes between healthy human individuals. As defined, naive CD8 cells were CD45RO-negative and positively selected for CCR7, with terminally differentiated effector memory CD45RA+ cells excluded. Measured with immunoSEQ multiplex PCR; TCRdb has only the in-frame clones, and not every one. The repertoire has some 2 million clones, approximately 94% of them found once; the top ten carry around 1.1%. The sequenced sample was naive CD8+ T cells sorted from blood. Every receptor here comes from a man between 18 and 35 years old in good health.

The CDR3 bases are TGTGCCAGCAGTGAACCCGGGACAGGGGCCCACTATGGCTACACCTTC. Its protein product is CASSEPGTGAHYGYTF. The chain carries TRBV6-1 and TRBJ1-2; TRBD1 matches at 10 bases. V dropped 2 bases and J dropped 3; count of bases not matched to a gene: 6. The CDR3 consists of 16 residues. The V gene's germline CDR1 is MNHNS and CDR2 SASEGT.

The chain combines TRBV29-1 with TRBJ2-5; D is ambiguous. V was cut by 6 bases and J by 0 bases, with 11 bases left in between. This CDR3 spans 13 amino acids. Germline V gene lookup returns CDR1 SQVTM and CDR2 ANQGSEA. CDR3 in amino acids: CSVTSGDQETQYF. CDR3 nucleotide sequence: TGCAGCGTAACCTCAGGAGACCAAGAGACCCAGTACTTC.

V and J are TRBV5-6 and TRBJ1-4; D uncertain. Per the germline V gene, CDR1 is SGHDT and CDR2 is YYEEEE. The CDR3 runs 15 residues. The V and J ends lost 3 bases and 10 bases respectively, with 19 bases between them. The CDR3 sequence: CASSSETTKLGKLFF. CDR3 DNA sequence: TGTGCCAGCAGCTCAGAGACAACCAAGCTAGGAAAACTGTTTTTT. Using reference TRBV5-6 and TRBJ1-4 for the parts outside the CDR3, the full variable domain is DAGVTQSPTHLIKTRGQQVTLRCSPKSGHDTVSWYQQALGQGPQFIFQYYEEEERQRGNFPDRFSGHQFPNYSSELNVNALLLGDSALYLCASSSETTKLGKLFFGSGTQLSVL.

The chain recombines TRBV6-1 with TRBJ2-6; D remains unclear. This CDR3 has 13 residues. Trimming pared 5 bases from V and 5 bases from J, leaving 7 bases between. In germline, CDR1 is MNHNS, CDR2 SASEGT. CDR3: CASSLTRANVLTF. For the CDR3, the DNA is TGTGCCAGCAGTCTGACAAGGGCCAACGTCCTGACTTTC.

CDR3 coding DNA: TGTGCCAGCAGTTTGGGACTAGCGGGGGGGCTGAGCTCCTACAATGAGCAGTTCTTC. Its protein product is CASSLGLAGGLSSYNEQFF. The V call is TRBV28, the J call TRBJ2-1, with 16 bases aligning to TRBD2. J was trimmed by 0 bases and V by 3 bases; bases with no gene match: 5. The CDR3 length is 19 residues. Germline V gene lookup returns CDR1 MDHEN and CDR2 SYDVKM.